This entry concerns a single T cell receptor (beta chain). Its antigen is currently unknown. Clones were sequenced by immunoSEQ multiplex PCR, and TCRdb holds only the in-frame ones, with some missing. The table has fewer than 200,000 clones, roughly four fifths seen once. This entry is derived from a study of cytotoxic CD8 clonotypes in ibrutinib-treated CLL. Germline CDR1 reads LNHDA; CDR2 reads SQIVND (reference sequence). Trimming cost V 5 bases and J 6 bases, with 13 bases left between them. The CDR3 runs to 13 residues. General study results and limits: Once treatment began, public clonotypes, which were uncommon, contracted or stayed stable.

The source is a human donor with chronic lymphocytic leukemia. J is TRBJ1-2 and V is TRBV19; tentative D call: TRBD1 (5 bases). The material sequenced was PBMCs, taken after 24 months of ibrutinib treatment. The CDR3 protein is CASSLPDTNGYTF. The CDR3 DNA is TGTGCCAGTAGTCTCCCGGACACGAATGGCTACACCTTC. Looking up the rest from reference TRBV19 and TRBJ1-2 gives the full variable domain: DGGITQSPKYLFRKEGQNVTLSCEQNLNHDAMYWYRQDPGQGLRLIYYSQIVNDFQKGDIAEGYSVSREKKESFPLTVTSAQKNPTAFYLCASSLPDTNGYTFGSGTRLTVV.